The 7 T cell receptor beta chains in this list originate from one sample, sequenced in a study of CD8 T cells in Susac syndrome. Random hexamers were used to reverse transcribe the RNA input (about 0.5 to 1 ug). TCRdb passed the immunoSEQ multiplex PCR reads through MiXCR, listing each CDR3 protein once. The table has a few hundred thousand distinct CDR3 sequences, under 95% seen once. Sequencing input: CD4+ T cells from PBMCs. The receptors derive from a human donor with multiple sclerosis.

The rearrangement links TRBV7-9 to TRBJ1-1; D ambiguous. V shed 3 bases and J shed 4 bases, with 18 bases lying between them. There are 16 residues in the CDR3. The germline V gene has CDR1 SEHNR and CDR2 FQNEAQ (reference sequence). The CDR3, as DNA: TGTGCCAGCAGCTTGGGGAGTGGGAACCGGGGCACTGAAGCTTTCTTT. Its translation is CASSLGSGNRGTEAFF. Filled out from reference TRBV7-9 and TRBJ1-1, the complete variable domain reads DTGVSQNPRHKITKRGQNVTFRCDPISEHNRLYWYRQTLGQGPEFLTYFQNEAQLEKSRLLSDRFSAERPKGSFSTLEIQRTEQGDSAMYLCASSLGSGNRGTEAFFGQGTRLTVV.

The genes are TRBV6-1 and TRBJ2-1, with 13 bases that match TRBD2. CDR3 size: 17 residues. Germline V lookup: CDR1 MNHNS, CDR2 SASEGT. V was clipped by 5 bases and J by 7 bases; unmatched bases: 11. The CDR3 bases are TGTGCCAGCAGTCCCGGGACTAGCGGGACGTGGGATAATGAGCAGTTCTTC. It translates to CASSPGTSGTWDNEQFF.

This clonotype was seen just once. This chain uses TRBV15 with TRBJ1-3; D gene uncertain. This CDR3 has 18 amino acids. The V gene lost 0 bases and the J gene lost 0 bases, with 15 bases spanning the gap. Germline V CDR1 and CDR2: LNHNV, YYDKDF (reference sequence). The CDR3 protein is CATSRDRSTGSSGNTIYF. For the CDR3, the DNA is TGTGCCACCAGCAGAGATCGTTCTACCGGGTCCTCTGGAAACACCATATATTTT.

This chain links TRBV5-4 with TRBJ1-4; no firm D call. The CDR3 extends over 15 amino acids. Trimming shortened V by 4 bases and J by 4 bases, and 14 bases separated the two germline ends. Germline V gene lookup returns CDR1 SGHNT and CDR2 YYREEE (reference sequence). The CDR3 DNA follows: TGTGCCAGCAGCCGGATGGACGGCAATAATGAAAAACTGTTTTTT. Translated: CASSRMDGNNEKLFF.

J is TRBJ2-6 and V is TRBV3-1; 10 bases line up with TRBD2. Germline V gene sequence: CDR1 LGHDT, CDR2 YNNKEL (reference sequence). There are 18 residues in the CDR3. V lost 4 bases to trimming and J lost 0 bases; unmatched junction nucleotides: 6. CDR3 nucleotide sequence: TGTGCCAGCAGCCCCTATAGCGGGAGGAGCTCTGGGGCCAACGTCCTGACTTTC. It is translated as CASSPYSGRSSGANVLTF.

The chain uses TRBV19 and TRBJ1-2; D is uncertain. The CDR3 contains 13 residues. The V end was cut by 1 base, the J end by 4 bases, with 7 bases between. Germline loops: CDR1 LNHDA, CDR2 SQIVND (reference sequence). The CDR3: CASSIAGFYGYTF. CDR3 in DNA: TGTGCCAGTAGTATAGCGGGGTTCTATGGCTACACCTTC.

The chain has TRBV6-2 or TRBV6-3 and TRBJ2-7, with TRBD1 matching over 7 bases. The ends lost 9 bases at V and 1 base at J; junction bases unmatched: 12. The CDR3 is 15 amino acids. Germline-derived CDR1 and CDR2 are MNHEY and SVGEGT. In DNA form, the CDR3 reads TGTGCCAGTGGACGGGACCCGACAGGGTCCTACGAGCAGTACTTC. This sequence encodes CASGRDPTGSYEQYF.